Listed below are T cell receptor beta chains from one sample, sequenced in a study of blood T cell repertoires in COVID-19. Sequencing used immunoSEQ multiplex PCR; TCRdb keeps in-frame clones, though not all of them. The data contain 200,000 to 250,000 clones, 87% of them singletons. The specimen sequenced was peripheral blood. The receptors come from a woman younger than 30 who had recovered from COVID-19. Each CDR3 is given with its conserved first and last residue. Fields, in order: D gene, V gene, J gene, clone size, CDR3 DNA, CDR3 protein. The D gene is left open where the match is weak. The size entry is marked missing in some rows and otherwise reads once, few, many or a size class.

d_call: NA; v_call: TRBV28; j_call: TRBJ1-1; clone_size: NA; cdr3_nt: TGTGCCAGCAGCTCGCTCGACTCCGGGACACTCGAAGCTTTCTTT; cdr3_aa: CASSSLDSGTLEAFF
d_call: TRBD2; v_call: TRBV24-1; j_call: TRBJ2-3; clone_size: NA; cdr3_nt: TGTGCCACCAGTGATTTCTCAGCGGGAGGGGGTACAGATACGCAGTATTTT; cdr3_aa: CATSDFSAGGGTDTQYF
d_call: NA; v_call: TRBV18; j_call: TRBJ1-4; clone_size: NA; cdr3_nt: TGTGCCAGCTCACTGGGGCAAACTAATGAAAAACTGTTTTTT; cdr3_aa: CASSLGQTNEKLFF
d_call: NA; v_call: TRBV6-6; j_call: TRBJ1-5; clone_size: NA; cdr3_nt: TGTGCCAGCGAGTCTGACAGATCCCTCAATCAGCCCCAGCATTTT; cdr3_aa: CASESDRSLNQPQHF
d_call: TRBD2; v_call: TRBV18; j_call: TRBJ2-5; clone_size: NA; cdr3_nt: TGTGCCAGCTCACTGGTCCGGGGACTAGCGGGAGAAGAGACCCAGTACTTC; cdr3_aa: CASSLVRGLAGEETQYF
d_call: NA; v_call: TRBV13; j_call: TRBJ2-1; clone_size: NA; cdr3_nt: TGTGCCAGCAGCCAGTCTGGGAGCTCCTACAATGAGCAGTTCTTC; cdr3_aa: CASSQSGSSYNEQFF
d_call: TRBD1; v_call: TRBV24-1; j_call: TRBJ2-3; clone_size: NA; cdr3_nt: TGTGCCACCAGTGATGACAGGGGGAGGGGTACAGATACACAGTATTTT; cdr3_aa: CATSDDRGRGTDTQYF
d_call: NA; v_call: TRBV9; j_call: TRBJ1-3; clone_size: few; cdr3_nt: TGTGCCAGCAGCGTAGGGGGGCCAGACACCATATATTTT; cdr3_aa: CASSVGGPDTIYF
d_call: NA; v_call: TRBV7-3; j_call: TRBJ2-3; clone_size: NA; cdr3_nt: TGTGCCAGCAGCTCAATGGCGGGCACAGATACGCAGTATTTT; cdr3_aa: CASSSMAGTDTQYF
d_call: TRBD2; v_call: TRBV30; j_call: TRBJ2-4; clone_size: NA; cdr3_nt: TGTGCGGGGTCCGGGACTAGCGGGAGAAGAAACATTCAGTACTTC; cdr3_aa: CAGSGTSGRRNIQYF
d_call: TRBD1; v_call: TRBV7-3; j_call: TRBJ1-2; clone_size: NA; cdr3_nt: TGTGCCAGCAGCACATACGGTGGGACAGGGGGAAGTGGTGGCTACACCTTC; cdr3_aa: CASSTYGGTGGSGGYTF
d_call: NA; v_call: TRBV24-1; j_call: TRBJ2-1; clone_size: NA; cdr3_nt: TGTGCCACCAGTGATCGCAGAATACCGGGCTCCTACAATGAGCAGTTCTTC; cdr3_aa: CATSDRRIPGSYNEQFF